These 15 T cell receptor beta chains originate from one sample sequenced in a study of T cell responses to AZD1222 COVID-19 vaccine. The data were produced by immunoSEQ multiplex PCR, yet TCRdb's version contains in-frame clones alone and is incomplete. The data contain 150,000 to 180,000 clones, roughly 90% of them singletons. This material consisted of peripheral blood, taken on day 0 of AZD1222 vaccination. These receptor sequences come from an adult in good health.

The rearrangement uses TRBV7-8 and TRBJ2-1; 9 bases line up with TRBD1. The V gene end was trimmed by 2 bases and the J gene end by 6 bases; junction bases not matched to a gene: 8. The CDR3 has 16 residues. Germline CDR1 is SGHVS and CDR2 is FQNEAQ. The CDR3 protein is CASSLPGQGTPNEQFF. The DNA of the CDR3 is TGTGCCAGCAGCTTACCGGGACAGGGTACCCCCAATGAGCAGTTCTTC.

V is TRBV7-3 and J is TRBJ2-2; no firm D call. Trimming left V 2 bases short and J 0 bases short, with 7 bases between. CDR3 length: 15 residues. Germline V gene data show CDR1 as SGHTA and CDR2 as FQGTGA. The CDR3 reads CASSLAVANTGELFF. CDR3 sequence (DNA): TGTGCCAGCAGCTTAGCGGTAGCGAACACCGGGGAGCTGTTTTTT.

This CDR3 is CASRTLSRLGKSDGYTF. CDR3 in DNA: TGCGCCAGCAGGACCCTCTCCCGTCTCGGGAAGTCGGATGGCTACACCTTC. The chain has TRBV5-1 and TRBJ1-2; D not certain. The CDR3 sequence is 17 residues long. V was cut by 5 bases and J by 6 bases, with 26 bases left in between. From germline, CDR1 is SGHRS and CDR2 YFSETQ.

This chain uses TRBV7-2 with TRBJ1-5; the D is unclear. Germline CDR1 is SGHTA and CDR2 is FQGNSA. The CDR3 loop spans 14 amino acids. V lost 7 bases to trimming and J lost 3 bases, with 13 bases between them. The CDR3 protein is CASNPAGNNQPQHF. The CDR3 DNA follows: TGTGCCAGCAACCCTGCGGGCAACAATCAGCCCCAGCATTTT.

The V call is TRBV10-3, the J call TRBJ1-3; D gene ambiguous. Trimming took off 8 bases at V and 0 bases at J, with 8 bases between the two ends. Germline V lookup: CDR1 ENHRY, CDR2 SYGVKD. The CDR3 totals 13 residues. CDR3 bases: TGTGCCATCCAGGTTGACTCTGGAAACACCATATATTTT. The encoded protein is CAIQVDSGNTIYF.

This chain's CDR3 is CASSLVAQKLFF. The CDR3 DNA reads as TGTGCCAGCAGTTTAGTGGCACAAAAACTGTTTTTT. The chain has TRBV28 and TRBJ1-4; D gene uncertain. Germline values: CDR1 MDHEN, CDR2 SYDVKM. The CDR3 contains 12 residues. V shed 2 bases and J shed 9 bases, with 7 bases lying between them.

This clone was recorded once. V gene TRBV2 combines with J gene TRBJ1-6, with TRBD1 matching over 10 bases. The junction had 14 bases not matched to a gene; V was cut back by 8 bases and J by 7 bases. Per germline, CDR1 SNHLY and CDR2 FYNNEI. This CDR3 has 17 residues. CDR3 residues: CASLAGQGIPGNSPLHF. The CDR3 DNA reads as TGTGCCAGCCTCGCGGGACAGGGGATTCCTGGAAATTCACCCCTCCACTTT.

This chain connects TRBV7-9 to TRBJ2-3; D not certain. Germline V lookup: CDR1 SEHNR, CDR2 FQNEAQ (reference sequence). Trimming pared 1 base from V and 2 bases from J, leaving 7 bases between. This CDR3 is built from 14 residues. CDR3 DNA: TGTGCCAGCAGCTTAGGGCGGTTCACAGATACGCAGTATTTT. Its translation: CASSLGRFTDTQYF.

The rearrangement uses TRBV12-5 and TRBJ1-5; a weak D match, TRBD1 (5 bases). The CDR3 consists of 13 residues. Deletions cut 2 bases from V and 5 bases from J, with 7 bases between. The germline gives CDR1 LGHNT, CDR2 FRNRAP. The CDR3 sequence: CASGLWGDQPQHF. CDR3 in DNA: TGTGCTAGTGGTTTGTGGGGGGATCAGCCCCAGCATTTT.

CDR3 region: CASSPGTGGGTEAFF. The CDR3 DNA is TGTGCCAGCAGCCCGGGGACAGGGGGCGGCACTGAAGCTTTCTTT. The chain links TRBV7-9 to TRBJ1-1, with 12 bases aligning to TRBD1. V trimming: 5 bases; J trimming: 4 bases; junction bases outside the gene matches: 5. From germline, CDR1 is SEHNR and CDR2 FQNEAQ (reference sequence). This CDR3 comprises 15 residues. Variable domain in full (rest from reference TRBV7-9 and TRBJ1-1): DTGVSQNPRHKITKRGQNVTFRCDPISEHNRLYWYRQTLGQGPEFLTYFQNEAQLEKSRLLSDRFSAERPKGSFSTLEIQRTEQGDSAMYLCASSPGTGGGTEAFFGQGTRLTVV.

This clone has just one count. The chain has TRBV15 and TRBJ2-5; D is unresolved. The CDR3 totals 16 residues. Germline-derived CDR1 and CDR2 are LNHNV and YYDKDF (reference sequence). With 0 bases removed from V and 11 bases from J, the gap between germline ends came to 22 bases. This CDR3 is CATSREDPALTFKQYF. Here the CDR3 DNA reads TGTGCCACCAGCAGAGAGGATCCCGCGTTAACTTTTAAACAGTACTTC. Full variable domain (rest looked up from reference TRBV15 and TRBJ2-5): DAMVIQNPRYQVTQFGKPVTLSCSQTLNHNVMYWYQQKSSQAPKLLFHYYDKDFNNEADTPDNFQSRRPNTSFCFLDIRSPGLGDTAMYLCATSREDPALTFKQYFGPGTRLLVL.

V usage is TRBV9 and J usage is TRBJ2-5; no clear D gene. CDR1 is SGDLS, CDR2 YYNGEE, per germline. This CDR3 comprises 13 residues. Trimming left V 0 bases short and J 4 bases short, with 7 bases between. The CDR3 region is CASSVASLETQYF. The CDR3 bases are TGTGCCAGCAGCGTAGCCAGCTTAGAGACCCAGTACTTC.

This chain connects TRBV5-1 to TRBJ1-3; tentatively, D is TRBD1 (6 bases). With 5 bases removed from V and 2 bases from J, the gap between germline ends came to 11 bases. This CDR3 comprises 14 residues. The germline V gene encodes CDR1 SGHRS and CDR2 YFSETQ. The CDR3 DNA sequence: TGCGCCAGCAGACAGGGAATCCCTGGAAACACCATATATTTT. Translating it yields CASRQGIPGNTIYF.

The V and J genes are TRBV12-5 and TRBJ1-1, with unresolved D. Between the trimmed V and J ends, which lost 1 base and 4 bases, there was a span of 1 base. This CDR3 region has 11 residues. CDR1 and CDR2 from the germline V gene are LGHNT and FRNRAP. In DNA form, the CDR3 reads TGTGCTAGTGGTTTGGGCACTGAAGCTTTCTTT. This codes for CASGLGTEAFF.

The chain is built from TRBV7-2 and TRBJ2-5; unclear D gene. V lost 6 bases and J lost 5, with 13 bases in between. The CDR3 covers 13 residues. Germline CDR1 reads SGHTA; CDR2 reads FQGNSA. CDR3 region: CASRPPGMETQYF. The DNA of the CDR3 is TGTGCCAGCAGACCACCAGGCATGGAGACCCAGTACTTC.